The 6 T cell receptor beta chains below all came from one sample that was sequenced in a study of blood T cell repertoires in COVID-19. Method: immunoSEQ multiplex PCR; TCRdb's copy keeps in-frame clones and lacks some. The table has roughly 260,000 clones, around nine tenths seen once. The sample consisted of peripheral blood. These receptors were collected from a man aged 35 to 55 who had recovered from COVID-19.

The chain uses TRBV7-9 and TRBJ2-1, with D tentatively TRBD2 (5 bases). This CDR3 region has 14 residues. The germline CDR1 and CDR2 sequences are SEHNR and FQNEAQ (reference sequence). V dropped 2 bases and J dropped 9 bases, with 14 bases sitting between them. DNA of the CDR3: TGTGCCAGCAGCTTAAATGGACTCAGGCCTGAGCAGTTCTTC. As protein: CASSLNGLRPEQFF.

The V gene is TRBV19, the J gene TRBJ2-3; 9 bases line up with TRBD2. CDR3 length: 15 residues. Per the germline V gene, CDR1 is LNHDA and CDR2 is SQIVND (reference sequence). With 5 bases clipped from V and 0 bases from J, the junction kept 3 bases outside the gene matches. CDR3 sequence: CASSLTSGSTDTQYF. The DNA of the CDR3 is TGTGCCAGTAGTCTTACTAGCGGGAGCACAGATACGCAGTATTTT. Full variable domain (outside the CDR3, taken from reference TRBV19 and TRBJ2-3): DGGITQSPKYLFRKEGQNVTLSCEQNLNHDAMYWYRQDPGQGLRLIYYSQIVNDFQKGDIAEGYSVSREKKESFPLTVTSAQKNPTAFYLCASSLTSGSTDTQYFGPGTRLTVL.

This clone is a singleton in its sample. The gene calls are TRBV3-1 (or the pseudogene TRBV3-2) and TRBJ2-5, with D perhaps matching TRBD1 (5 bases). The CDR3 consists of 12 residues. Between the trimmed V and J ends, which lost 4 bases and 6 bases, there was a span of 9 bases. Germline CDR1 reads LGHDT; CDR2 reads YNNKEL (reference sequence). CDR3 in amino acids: CASSLRDQTQYF. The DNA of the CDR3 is TGTGCCAGCAGCCTCAGGGATCAGACCCAGTACTTC.

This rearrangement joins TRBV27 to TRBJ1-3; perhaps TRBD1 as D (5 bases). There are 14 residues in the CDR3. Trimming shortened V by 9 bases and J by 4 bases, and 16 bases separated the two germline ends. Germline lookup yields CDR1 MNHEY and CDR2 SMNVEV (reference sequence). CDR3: CASRGGSHGNTIYF. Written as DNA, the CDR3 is TGTGCCAGTAGGGGTGGCTCGCACGGAAACACCATATATTTT.

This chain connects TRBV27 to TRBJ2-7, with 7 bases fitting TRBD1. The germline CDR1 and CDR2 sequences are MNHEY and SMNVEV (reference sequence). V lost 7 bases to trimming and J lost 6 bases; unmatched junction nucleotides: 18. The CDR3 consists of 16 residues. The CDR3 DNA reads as TGTGCCAGCAACCCGAAGGGGGCAGGCTTTCCAAGCGAGCAGTACTTC. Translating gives CASNPKGAGFPSEQYF.

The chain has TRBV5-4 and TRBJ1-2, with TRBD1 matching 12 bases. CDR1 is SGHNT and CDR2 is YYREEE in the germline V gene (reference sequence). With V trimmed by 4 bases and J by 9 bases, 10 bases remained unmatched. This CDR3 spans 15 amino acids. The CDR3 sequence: CASSTPGQGAGSYTF. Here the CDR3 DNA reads TGTGCCAGCAGCACTCCGGGACAGGGGGCAGGTAGCTACACCTTC.